These 24 T cell receptor gamma chains share one sample of origin, sequenced in a study of Vγ9Vδ2 T cells in congenital toxoplasmosis. Template-switch reverse transcription used TRGC- and TRDC-specific primers together in a single tube. The TRGC primer design covered both constant genes, TRGC1 and TRGC2. TCRdb re-identified clones in the reads via CATT. Among roughly 440 gamma-chain clones listed, around 20% were seen once. The sample was gamma-delta T cells from blood. Receptor source: a child under 10 years old born to a mother with Toxoplasma gondii infection during pregnancy, either congenitally infected or uninfected (not recorded which).

By share, this clone ranks as medium-sized. The TCRdb protein, from a much larger clone, departs from this DNA's translation at residue 10, likely by read error; the protein shown derives from the DNA. This rearrangement joins TRGV9 to TRGJP. This CDR3 region has 16 residues. Germline CDR1 and CDR2: GITISATS and ISYDGTV (reference sequence). The CDR3 DNA reads as TGTGCCTTGTGGGAAATGCAAGAGTTGGACAAAAAAATCAAGGTATTT. Its protein product is CALWEMQELDKKIKVF.

With respect to this clone: This probably arose from a read error, given a far larger clone one base away. The V and J genes are TRGV9 and TRGJP. Germline CDR1 GITISATS, CDR2 ISYDGTV (reference sequence). The CDR3 is made up of 17 amino acids. CDR3 DNA sequence: TGTGCCTTGTGGGAGTCGCTAAAGGAGTTGAGCAAAAAAATCAAGGTATTT. It encodes CALWESLKELSKKIKVF.

This clone has a handful of counts. A far larger clone lies a single base away; this is likely a read error. The chain uses TRGV5 and TRGJ1 or TRGJ2. Germline loops: CDR1 VINAFY, CDR2 YDVSNSKD. The CDR3 consists of 14 residues. V dropped 3 bases and J dropped 3; count of bases not matched to a gene: 8. The CDR3 is CATWDARGYYKKLF. The CDR3 DNA reads as TGTGCCACCTGGGACGCTCGGGGTTATTATAAGAAACTCTTT.

To note about this clone: TCRdb's protein, taken from a much larger clone, differs from this DNA's translation at residue 8, likely owing to a read error; the protein displayed comes from the DNA. The V gene is TRGV9, the J gene TRGJ1 or TRGJ2. The trim removed 4 bases at V and 12 bases at J, leaving 9 bases unmatched. The CDR3 covers 11 residues. The germline gives CDR1 GITISATS, CDR2 ISYDGTV (reference sequence). The CDR3 DNA follows: TGTGCCTTGTGGGATAACCCAAGGAAACTCTTT. This sequence encodes CALWDNPRKLF.

Relative to its sample, this clone is large (0.1 to 1%). The same CDR3 is also encoded by other DNA sequences in this sample. This chain uses TRGV9 with TRGJP. The length of the CDR3 is 17 residues. Germline CDR1 is GITISATS and CDR2 is ISYDGTV (reference sequence). V dropped 0 bases and J dropped 4; count of bases not matched to a gene: 3. CDR3 region: CALWEVQQELGKKIKVF. The CDR3 DNA reads as TGTGCCTTGTGGGAGGTGCAACAAGAGTTGGGCAAAAAAATCAAGGTATTT.

This clone was counted a few times. A read error may be the cause here, since a much bigger clone is one base away. The chain carries TRGV4 and TRGJP2. Germline CDR1 and CDR2: EGSTGY and YDSYTSSV. The V segment lost 1 base and the J segment 1 base; nucleotides outside the gene matches: 6. The CDR3 runs 16 residues. The CDR3 DNA sequence: TGTGCCACCTGGGATGGCTTAATTAGTAGTGATTGGATCAAGACGTTT. This encodes CATWDGLISSDWIKTF.

In its sample, this clone is large. The chain links TRGV10 to TRGJP1. TRGV10 is an open reading frame, and its role is uncertain. V lost 8 bases and J lost 4; bases outside the gene matches: 8. The CDR3 covers 14 residues. The CDR3 nucleotides are TGTGCTGCGTGGGATTTTGTCACTGGTTGGTTCAAGATATTT. Translating it yields CAAWDFVTGWFKIF.

By sample share, this clone is large (0.1 to 1%). Other DNA sequences in the same sample also yield this CDR3. The chain recombines TRGV9 with TRGJP. The germline V gene has CDR1 GITISATS and CDR2 ISYDGTV (reference sequence). The junction had 2 bases not matched to a gene; V was cut back by 0 bases and J by 6 bases. The CDR3 is 16 residues long. This CDR3 reads CALWEVRELGKKIKVF. The DNA for the CDR3 is TGTGCCTTGTGGGAGGTGAGAGAGTTGGGCAAAAAAATCAAGGTATTT.

Remarks on this clone: TCRdb attributes to this sequence the protein of a much larger clone, which differs from the DNA translation at residue 7; a read error is likely, and the protein displayed is translated from the DNA. J is TRGJ1 or TRGJ2 and V is TRGV9. Germline assignment: CDR1 GITISATS and CDR2 ISYDGTV (reference sequence). The CDR3 sequence is 14 residues long. The V gene end was trimmed by 2 bases and the J gene end by 2 bases; junction bases not matched to a gene: 6. The CDR3 loop is CALWEGSHYYKKLF. Written as DNA, the CDR3 is TGTGCCTTGTGGGAGGGATCCCATTATTATAAGAAACTCTTT.

This clone has just a few counts. This sequence may be a read error, since a much larger clone differs from it by one base. The chain joins TRGV10 to TRGJ1 or TRGJ2. TRGV10 has ORF status, its function being uncertain. This CDR3 has 11 amino acids. The CDR3 region is CATMNYYKKLF. The CDR3 coding sequence is TGCGCGACGATGAATTATTATAAGAAACTCTTT.

Concerning this clone: This probably arose from a read error, given a far larger clone one base away. The same CDR3 can be traced to other DNA sequences in this sample. This chain uses TRGV9 with TRGJP. Germline V CDR1 and CDR2: GITISATS, ISYDGTV (reference sequence). CDR3 length equals 17 residues. Here the CDR3 reads CALWEVKRELGKKIKVF. The CDR3 nucleotides are TGTGCCTTGTGGGAGGTGAAAAGAGAGTTGGGCAAAAAAATTAAGGTATTT.

With respect to this clone: A far larger clone is one nucleotide away, so this likely arose from a read error. The same CDR3 can be traced to other DNA sequences in this sample. The chain carries TRGV4 and TRGJ1 or TRGJ2. Germline V lookup: CDR1 EGSTGY, CDR2 YDSYTSSV. This CDR3 has 12 residues. This CDR3 reads CATWEIGYKKLF. CDR3 in DNA: TGCGCCACCTGGGAGATTGGTTATAAGAAACTCTTT.

By frequency in the sample, this clone is large. The chain links TRGV9 to TRGJP. The J segment lost 5 bases and the V segment lost 0 bases, leaving 4 bases of the junction unmatched. This CDR3 is built from 17 residues. Germline-derived CDR1 and CDR2 are GITISATS and ISYDGTV (reference sequence). CDR3 in DNA: TGTGCCTTGTGGGAGGTGGTCGAAGAGTTGGGCAAAAAAATCAAGGTATTT. Amino acid sequence: CALWEVVEELGKKIKVF.

By frequency in the sample, this clone is medium-sized. The chain links TRGV9 to TRGJP. CDR3 size: 17 residues. Germline assignment: CDR1 GITISATS and CDR2 ISYDGTV (reference sequence). V shed 1 base, J shed 9 bases, and the junction held 9 bases outside the gene matches. CDR3 residues: CALWEVGGGLGKKIKVF. The CDR3 bases are TGTGCCTTGTGGGAGGTAGGGGGGGGGTTGGGCAAAAAAATCAAGGTATTT.

This clone turned up a few times. This DNA's translation differs at residue 9 from TCRdb's protein, which comes from a much larger clone; a read error is likely, and the protein shown is translated from the DNA. The chain has TRGV9 and TRGJ1 or TRGJ2. The germline V gene has CDR1 GITISATS and CDR2 ISYDGTV (reference sequence). V lost 0 bases to trimming and J lost 12 bases; unmatched junction nucleotides: 11. This CDR3 spans 13 amino acids. CDR3 in amino acids: CALWEVDGSRKLF. DNA of the CDR3: TGTGCCTTGTGGGAGGTGGACGGGAGTAGGAAACTCTTT.

Relative to its sample, this clone is large. The chain links TRGV9 to TRGJP. The V and J ends lost 0 bases and 8 bases, in that order; junction bases with no gene match: 4. CDR1 is GITISATS and CDR2 is ISYDGTV in the germline V gene (reference sequence). The CDR3 length is 16 residues. CDR3 coding DNA: TGTGCCTTGTGGGAGGTGCAGAAGTTGGGCAAAAAAATCAAGGTATTT. Translated: CALWEVQKLGKKIKVF.

To note about this clone: The TCRdb record carries a much larger clone's protein, which differs from this DNA's translation at residue 4; a read error is the likely cause, and the protein listed here is the DNA translation. V gene TRGV9 combines with J gene TRGJP. CDR1 is GITISATS and CDR2 is ISYDGTV in the germline V gene (reference sequence). V lost 9 bases, J lost 3 bases, and 8 bases stayed unmatched. The CDR3 runs to 16 residues. In nucleotides, the CDR3 is TGTGCCTTGGAGGAGGTGCAAGAGTTGGGCAAAAAAATCAAGGTATTT. This gives the protein CALEEVQELGKKIKVF.

On this clone: The mismatch at residue 13 between this DNA's translation and the TCRdb protein of a much larger clone likely reflects a read error; the protein shown is translated from the DNA. The rearrangement links TRGV9 to TRGJP. The CDR3 sequence is 16 residues long. Germline V gives CDR1 GITISATS, CDR2 ISYDGTV (reference sequence). Here the CDR3 reads CALWEVQELGKKTKVF. For the CDR3, the DNA is TGTGCCTTGTGGGAGGTGCAAGAGTTGGGCAAAAAAACCAAGGTATTT.

Turning to this clone: A far larger clone lies a single base away; this is likely a read error. In the same sample, other DNA sequences code for this CDR3. The chain has TRGV9 and TRGJ1 or TRGJ2. Germline V gives CDR1 GITISATS, CDR2 ISYDGTV (reference sequence). CDR3 length: 11 residues. CDR3: CALWEADKKLF. For the CDR3, the DNA is TGTGCCTTATGGGAGGCCGATAAGAAACTCTTT.

Worth noting for this clone: It is likely a read error: a sequence one base away is far more abundant. The sample carries other DNA sequences with the same CDR3. The chain carries TRGV9 and TRGJP. Germline CDR1 is GITISATS and CDR2 is ISYDGTV (reference sequence). The CDR3 is made up of 17 amino acids. CDR3 sequence (DNA): TGTGCCTTGTGGGAGTCGCTAAAGGAGTTGGGCAAAAAAATCAAGGTTTTT. Encoded protein: CALWESLKELGKKIKVF.

This clone is classed as large (0.1 to 1%). Other nucleotide sequences in the sample specify the same CDR3. This sequence joins TRGV9 and TRGJP. The CDR3 has 16 amino acids. Germline-derived CDR1 and CDR2 are GITISATS and ISYDGTV (reference sequence). Trimming removed 0 bases from V and 7 bases from J; junction bases left unmatched: 3. CDR3: CALWEVGELGKKIKVF. The CDR3 DNA reads TGTGCCTTGTGGGAGGTGGGGGAGTTGGGCAAAAAAATCAAGGTATTT.

About this clone: The protein recorded in TCRdb matches a much larger clone and deviates from this DNA's translation at residue 14, suggesting a read error; the protein here is obtained by translating the DNA. V is TRGV9 and J is TRGJP. Germline CDR1 GITISATS, CDR2 ISYDGTV (reference sequence). The CDR3 sequence is 16 residues long. This chain's CDR3 is CALWEVQELGKKINVF. For the CDR3, the DNA is TGTGCCTTGTGGGAGGTGCAAGAGTTGGGCAAAAAAATCAATGTATTT.

Turning to this clone: A read error likely explains why the TCRdb protein, taken from a much larger clone, differs from this DNA's translation at residue 11; the protein shown is translated from the DNA. The chain uses TRGV9 and TRGJP. Germline CDR1 GITISATS, CDR2 ISYDGTV (reference sequence). CDR3 length equals 16 residues. The CDR3 sequence is CALWEVQELGIKIKVF. The DNA for the CDR3 is TGTGCCTTGTGGGAGGTGCAAGAGTTGGGCATAAAAATCAAGGTATTT.

There are a few counts of this clone. A far larger clone is only one base removed, so a read error is likely. Other DNA sequences in the sample encode the same CDR3. V and J are TRGV9 and TRGJP. The CDR3 length is 16 residues. Germline V gene data show CDR1 as GITISATS and CDR2 as ISYDGTV (reference sequence). CDR3 sequence (DNA): TGTGCCTTGTGGGAGGTGCAAGAGTTGGGTAAAAAAATCAAGGTATTT. Protein product: CALWEVQELGKKIKVF.